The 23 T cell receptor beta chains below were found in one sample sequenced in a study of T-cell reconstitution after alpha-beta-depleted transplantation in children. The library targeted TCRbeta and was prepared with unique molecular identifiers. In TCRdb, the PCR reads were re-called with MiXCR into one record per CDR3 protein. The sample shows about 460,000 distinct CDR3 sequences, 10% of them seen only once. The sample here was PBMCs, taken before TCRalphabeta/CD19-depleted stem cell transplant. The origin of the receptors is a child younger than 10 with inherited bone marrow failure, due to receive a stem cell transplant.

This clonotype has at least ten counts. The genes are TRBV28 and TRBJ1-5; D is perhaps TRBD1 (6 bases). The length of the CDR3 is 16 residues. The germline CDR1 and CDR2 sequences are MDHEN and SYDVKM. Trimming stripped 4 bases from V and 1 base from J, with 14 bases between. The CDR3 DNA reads TGTGCCAGCAGTTCCACGGGACACGCAAGCAATCAGCCCCAGCATTTT. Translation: CASSSTGHASNQPQHF. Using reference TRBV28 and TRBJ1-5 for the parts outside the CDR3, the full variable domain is DVKVTQSSRYLVKRTGEKVFLECVQDMDHENMFWYRQDPGLGLRLIYFSYDVKMKEKGDIPEGYSVSREKKERFSLILESASTNQTSMYLCASSSTGHASNQPQHFGDGTRLSIL.

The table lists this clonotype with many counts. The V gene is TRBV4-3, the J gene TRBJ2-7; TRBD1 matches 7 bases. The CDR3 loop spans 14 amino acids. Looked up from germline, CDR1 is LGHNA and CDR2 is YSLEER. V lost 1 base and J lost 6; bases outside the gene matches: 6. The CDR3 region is CASSQGPQGREQYF. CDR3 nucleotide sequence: TGCGCCAGCAGCCAAGGCCCACAGGGGCGCGAGCAGTACTTC.

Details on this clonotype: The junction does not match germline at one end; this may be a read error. The CDR3 sequence: CASSLGTAYDQYF. The CDR3 coding sequence is TGTGCCAGCAGTTTAGGGACGGCCTACGACCAGTACTTC. The chain joins TRBV28 to TRBJ2-7; D might be TRBD1 or TRBD2, each matching 5 bases. The CDR3 contains 13 residues. Germline V gives CDR1 MDHEN, CDR2 SYDVKM.

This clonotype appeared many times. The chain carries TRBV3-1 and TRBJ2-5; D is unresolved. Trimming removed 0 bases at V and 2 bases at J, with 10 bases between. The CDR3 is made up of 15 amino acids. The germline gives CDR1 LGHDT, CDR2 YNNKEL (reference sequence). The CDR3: CASSQEKLLQETQYF. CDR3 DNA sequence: TGTGCCAGCAGCCAAGAGAAACTGCTGCAAGAGACCCAGTACTTC.

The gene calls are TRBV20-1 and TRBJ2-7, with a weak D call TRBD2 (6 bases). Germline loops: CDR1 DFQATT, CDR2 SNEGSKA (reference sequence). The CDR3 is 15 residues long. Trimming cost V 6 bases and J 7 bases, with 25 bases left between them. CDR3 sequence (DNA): TGCAGTGCAACAAAGCCCGGCAGGGAGGTGGGGGAGCAGTACTTC. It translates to CSATKPGREVGEQYF.

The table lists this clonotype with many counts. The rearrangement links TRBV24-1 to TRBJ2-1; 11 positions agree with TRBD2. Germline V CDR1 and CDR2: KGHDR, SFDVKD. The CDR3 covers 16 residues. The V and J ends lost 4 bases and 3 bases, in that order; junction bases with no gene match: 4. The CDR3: CATSDPTSGGYNEQFF. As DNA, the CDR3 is TGTGCCACCAGTGACCCTACTAGCGGGGGCTACAATGAGCAGTTCTTC.

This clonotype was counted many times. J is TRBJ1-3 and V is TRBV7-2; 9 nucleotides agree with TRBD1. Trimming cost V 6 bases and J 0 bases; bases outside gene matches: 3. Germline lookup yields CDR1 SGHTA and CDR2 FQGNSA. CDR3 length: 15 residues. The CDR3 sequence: CASRQGANSGNTIYF. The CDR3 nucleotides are TGTGCCAGCAGACAGGGGGCAAACTCTGGAAACACCATATATTTT.

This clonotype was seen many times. The CDR3 DNA follows: TGCGCCAGCAGCTTTACGCTAGGTGGGGAGCAGTACTTC. Translated: CASSFTLGGEQYF. The chain couples TRBV5-1 to TRBJ2-7; no firm D call. The CDR3 length is 13 residues. Per the germline V gene, CDR1 is SGHRS and CDR2 is YFSETQ. V lost 2 bases to trimming and J lost 7 bases, with 13 bases between them.

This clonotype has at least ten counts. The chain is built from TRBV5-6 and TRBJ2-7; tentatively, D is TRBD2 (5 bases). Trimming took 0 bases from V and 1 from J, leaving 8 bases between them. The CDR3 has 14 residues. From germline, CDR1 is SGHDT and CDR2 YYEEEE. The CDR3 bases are TGTGCCAGCAGCTTGGATGCGGGTTCCTACGAGCAGTACTTC. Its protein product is CASSLDAGSYEQYF.

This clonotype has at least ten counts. CDR3 in DNA: TGTGCCAGCAGCCAGACAATCCCAGGGGCTGAGCAGTTCTTC. Amino acids: CASSQTIPGAEQFF. The chain recombines TRBV4-2 with TRBJ2-1, with D possibly being TRBD1 (6 bases). Germline V gene sequence: CDR1 LGHNA, CDR2 YNFKEQ. This CDR3 region has 14 residues. V was cut by 3 bases and J by 9 bases, with 15 bases left in between.

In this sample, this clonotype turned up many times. CDR3 nucleotides: TGTGCCAGCAGTGGACTAGCGCCGACCTCCTACAATGAGCAGTTCTTC. Protein product: CASSGLAPTSYNEQFF. The chain combines TRBV12-3 or TRBV12-4 with TRBJ2-1; 9 nucleotides agree with TRBD2. The CDR3 sequence is 16 residues long. V shed 5 bases, J shed 0 bases, and the junction held 5 bases outside the gene matches.

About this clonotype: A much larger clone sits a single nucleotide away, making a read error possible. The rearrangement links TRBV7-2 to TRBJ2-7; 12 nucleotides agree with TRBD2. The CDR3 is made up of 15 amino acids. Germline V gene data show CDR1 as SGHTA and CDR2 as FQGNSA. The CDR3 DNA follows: TGTGCCGGCAGCTCTACTAGCGGGAGGTTCTACGAGCAGTACTTC. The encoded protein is CAGSSTSGRFYEQYF.

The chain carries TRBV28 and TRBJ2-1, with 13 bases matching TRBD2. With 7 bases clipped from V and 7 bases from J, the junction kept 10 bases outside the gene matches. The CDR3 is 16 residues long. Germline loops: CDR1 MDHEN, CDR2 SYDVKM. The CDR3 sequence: CASNLRTSGRGNEQFF. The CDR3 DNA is TGTGCCAGCAACCTCCGGACTAGCGGGAGAGGGAATGAGCAGTTCTTC.

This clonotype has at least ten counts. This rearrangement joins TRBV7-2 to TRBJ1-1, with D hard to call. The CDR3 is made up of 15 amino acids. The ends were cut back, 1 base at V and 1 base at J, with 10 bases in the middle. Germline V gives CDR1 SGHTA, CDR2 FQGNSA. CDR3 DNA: TGTGCCAGCAGCTTAGAGGCGGGCCGGAACACTGAAGCTTTCTTT. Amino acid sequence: CASSLEAGRNTEAFF.

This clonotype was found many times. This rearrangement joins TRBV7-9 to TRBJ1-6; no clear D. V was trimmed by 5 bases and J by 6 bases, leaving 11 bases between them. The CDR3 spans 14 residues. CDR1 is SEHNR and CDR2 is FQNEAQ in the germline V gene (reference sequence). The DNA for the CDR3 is TGTGCCAGCAGCCGAACAGAGAGTAATTCACCCCTCCACTTT. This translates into CASSRTESNSPLHF.

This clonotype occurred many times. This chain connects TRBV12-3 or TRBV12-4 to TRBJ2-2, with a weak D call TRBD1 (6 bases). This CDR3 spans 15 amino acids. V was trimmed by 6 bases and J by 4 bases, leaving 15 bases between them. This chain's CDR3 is CASRSRDKITGELFF. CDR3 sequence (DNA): TGTGCCAGCAGGTCCCGGGACAAGATCACCGGGGAGCTGTTTTTT.

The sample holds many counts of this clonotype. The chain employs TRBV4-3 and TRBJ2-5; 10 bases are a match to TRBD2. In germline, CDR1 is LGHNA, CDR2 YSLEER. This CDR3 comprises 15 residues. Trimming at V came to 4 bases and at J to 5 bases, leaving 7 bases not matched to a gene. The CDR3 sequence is CASSLEREGWETQYF. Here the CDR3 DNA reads TGCGCCAGCAGCCTTGAGCGGGAGGGCTGGGAGACCCAGTACTTC.

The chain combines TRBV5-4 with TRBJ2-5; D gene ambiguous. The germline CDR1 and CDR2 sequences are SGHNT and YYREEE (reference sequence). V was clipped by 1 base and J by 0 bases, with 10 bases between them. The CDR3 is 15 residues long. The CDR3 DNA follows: TGTGCCAGCAGCTTGAGGAAGGCTAACCAAGAGACCCAGTACTTC. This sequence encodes CASSLRKANQETQYF.

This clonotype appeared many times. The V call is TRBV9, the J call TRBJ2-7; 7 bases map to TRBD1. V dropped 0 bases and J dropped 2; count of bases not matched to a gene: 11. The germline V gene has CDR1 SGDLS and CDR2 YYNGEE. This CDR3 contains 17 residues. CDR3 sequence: CASSVGPDRRSTYEQYF. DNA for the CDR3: TGTGCCAGCAGCGTAGGACCGGACAGGCGATCAACCTACGAGCAGTACTTC.

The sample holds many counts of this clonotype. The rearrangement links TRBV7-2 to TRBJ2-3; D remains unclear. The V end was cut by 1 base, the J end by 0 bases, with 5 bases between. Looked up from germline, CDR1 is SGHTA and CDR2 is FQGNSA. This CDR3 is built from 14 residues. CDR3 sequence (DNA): TGTGCCAGCAGCTTAGAAATAAGCACAGATACGCAGTATTTT. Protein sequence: CASSLEISTDTQYF.

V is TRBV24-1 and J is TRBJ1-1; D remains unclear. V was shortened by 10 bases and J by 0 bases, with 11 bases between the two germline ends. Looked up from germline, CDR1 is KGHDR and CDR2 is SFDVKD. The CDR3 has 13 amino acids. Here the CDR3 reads CATDRGMNTEAFF. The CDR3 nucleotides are TGTGCCACGGACCGGGGTATGAACACTGAAGCTTTCTTT.

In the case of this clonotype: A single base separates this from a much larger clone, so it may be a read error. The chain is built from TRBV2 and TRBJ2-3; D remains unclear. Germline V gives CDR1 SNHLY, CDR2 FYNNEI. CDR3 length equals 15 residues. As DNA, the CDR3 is TGTGCCAGCAGTGACTGGGTCGGTAGCACAGATACGCAGAATTTT. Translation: CASSDWVGSTDTQNF.

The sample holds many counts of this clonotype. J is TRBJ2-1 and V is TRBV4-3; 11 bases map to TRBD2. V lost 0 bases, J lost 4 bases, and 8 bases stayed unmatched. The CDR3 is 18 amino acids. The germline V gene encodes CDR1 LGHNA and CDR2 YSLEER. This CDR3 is CASSQEFPTSGVYNEQFF. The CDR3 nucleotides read TGCGCCAGCAGCCAAGAATTCCCGACTAGCGGGGTGTACAATGAGCAGTTCTTC.